The 4 T cell receptor beta chains in this list originate from one sample, sequenced in a study of T cell responses to AZD1222 COVID-19 vaccine. The data were produced by immunoSEQ multiplex PCR, yet TCRdb's version contains in-frame clones alone and is incomplete. The sample includes 120,000 to 150,000 clones, roughly 91% of them seen just once. The sample consisted of peripheral blood, taken on day 0 of AZD1222 vaccination. These receptors were obtained from an adult in good health.

The chain couples TRBV5-8 to TRBJ1-6; D gene ambiguous. This CDR3 has 12 residues. V shed 4 bases and J shed 9 bases, with 8 bases lying between them. Germline loops: CDR1 SGHTS, CDR2 YDEGEE. CDR3 nucleotides: TGTGCCAGCAGCGCCAGGCTTTCACCCCTCCACTTT. The encoded protein is CASSARLSPLHF.

The chain joins TRBV4-3 to TRBJ2-7; TRBD2 agrees at 9 bases. Germline assignment: CDR1 LGHNA and CDR2 YSLEER. The CDR3 is 15 residues long. V trimming: 4 bases; J trimming: 3 bases; junction bases outside the gene matches: 7. CDR3 in amino acids: CASSPHLAGNYEQYF. CDR3 nucleotides: TGCGCCAGCAGCCCACACCTAGCGGGAAACTACGAGCAGTACTTC.

The chain has TRBV24-1 and TRBJ2-2; D ambiguous. V dropped 5 bases and J dropped 6 bases, with 9 bases sitting between them. The CDR3 spans 13 residues. Germline CDR1 is KGHDR and CDR2 is SFDVKD. CDR3 amino acids: CATSATRAGELFF. The CDR3 DNA is TGTGCCACCAGTGCGACCCGGGCCGGGGAGCTGTTTTTT.

The chain employs TRBV5-1 and TRBJ2-5; D could derive from TRBD1 or TRBD2 (6 bases each). The CDR3 length is 13 residues. The germline CDR1 and CDR2 sequences are SGHRS and YFSETQ. V shed 7 bases and J shed 5 bases, with 15 bases lying between them. This CDR3 reads CASGRGPPETQYF. CDR3 DNA sequence: TGCGCCAGCGGACGGGGGCCCCCGGAGACCCAGTACTTC.